This TCR beta chain was identified in a study of blood T cell repertoires in COVID-19. On the study more broadly: COVID-19 samples, acute and convalescent, were from the United States, Italy and Spain.

Sequenced by immunoSEQ multiplex PCR; TCRdb stores in-frame clones only, minus some. The sample holds roughly 250,000 clones, roughly 88% seen once. Participants, 18 to 89 years old, spanned under 30 US areas. The specimen was PBMCs or T cells enriched from blood (not recorded which). The sequence derives from a woman between 40 and 50 years old with acute COVID-19.

The DNA of the CDR3 is TGTGCCAGCAGTGGAGGACACCCGGCGGGAAACACCATATATTTT. Amino acid sequence: CASSGGHPAGNTIYF. The V gene is TRBV2, the J gene TRBJ1-3; possible D gene TRBD1, 5 bases. The CDR3 is 15 amino acids. Deletions cut 4 bases from V and 4 bases from J, with 14 bases between. Germline loops: CDR1 SNHLY, CDR2 FYNNEI.